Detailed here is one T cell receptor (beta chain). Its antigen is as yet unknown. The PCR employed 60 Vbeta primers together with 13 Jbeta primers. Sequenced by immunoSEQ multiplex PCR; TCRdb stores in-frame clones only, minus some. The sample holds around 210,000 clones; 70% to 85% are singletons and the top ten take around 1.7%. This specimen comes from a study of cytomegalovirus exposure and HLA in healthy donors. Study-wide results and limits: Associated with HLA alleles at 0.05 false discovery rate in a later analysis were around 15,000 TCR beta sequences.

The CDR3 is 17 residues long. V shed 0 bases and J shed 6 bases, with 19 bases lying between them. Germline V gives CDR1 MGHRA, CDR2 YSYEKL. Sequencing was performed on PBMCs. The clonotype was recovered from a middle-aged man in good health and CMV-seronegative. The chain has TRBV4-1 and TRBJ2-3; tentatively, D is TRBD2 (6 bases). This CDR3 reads CASSQEVGTGVLDTQYF. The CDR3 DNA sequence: TGCGCCAGCAGCCAAGAAGTCGGGACGGGAGTCTTGGATACGCAGTATTTT.